A selection of T cell receptor beta chains follows, all from one sample in a study of T cells after yellow fever vaccination. TCRdb called the 5' RACE reads again in MiXCR, with one record for every CDR3 protein. The table records 250,000 or so distinct CDR3 sequences, over 3% of them present only once. The specimen was PBMCs, collected 15 days after the yellow fever booster vaccination. These receptors were obtained from a man in his late teens or twenties who received the YFV17D yellow fever vaccine. The CDR3 runs from the conserved cysteine through the conserved F or W. Each record gives: J gene, D gene, clone size, V gene, CDR3 DNA, CDR3 protein. A D gene is named only where the DNA matches it firmly. Expanded clones are given a class, and other clones once, few, many or no size at all.

>TRBJ1-2|TRBD1|many|TRBV6-5
TGTGCCAGCAGCTCGGACAGGCCCTATGGCTACACCTTC
CASSSDRPYGYTF
>TRBJ1-2|NA|many|TRBV24-1
TGTGCCACCAGTGATGCAGGGCAAGGCTACACCTTC
CATSDAGQGYTF
>TRBJ1-2|NA|many|TRBV6-1
TGTGCCAGCAGTGAAGTGCGGTGGGGCTACACCTTC
CASSEVRWGYTF
>TRBJ2-3|TRBD2|many|TRBV6-1
TGTGCCAGCAGTGATACTAGCGGGGTCCCAGATACGCAGTATTTT
CASSDTSGVPDTQYF
>TRBJ1-6|NA|many|TRBV6-5
TGTGCCAGCAGTTATCTAGCCTGGACGGGGAATTCACCCCTCCACTTT
CASSYLAWTGNSPLHF
>TRBJ2-1|NA|many|TRBV3-2
TGTGCCAGCAGCCCACAAAGACAGAGCTCCTACAATGAGCAGTTCTTC
CASSPQRQSSYNEQFF
>TRBJ1-1|NA|many|TRBV5-1
TGCGCCAGCAGCTTGGGACAGGCGAACACTGAAGCTTTCTTT
CASSLGQANTEAFF
>TRBJ1-5|TRBD1|many|TRBV4-2
TGTGCCAGCAGCCCCGCGGCGGGACAGGGCAATCAGCCCCAGCATTTT
CASSPAAGQGNQPQHF
>TRBJ1-4|TRBD1|many|TRBV7-9
TGTGCCAGCAGCAGGGACAGCTCAACTAATGAAAAACTGTTTTTT
CASSRDSSTNEKLFF
>TRBJ1-4|NA|many|TRBV4-3
TGCGCCAGCAGTCCATCCGGGCGTAATGAAAAACTGTTTTTT
CASSPSGRNEKLFF
>TRBJ2-2|TRBD1|many|TRBV7-3
TGTGCCAGCAGCGACGGACAGGTCACCGGGGAGCTGTTTTTT
CASSDGQVTGELFF
>TRBJ1-1|TRBD1|many|TRBV20-1
TGCAGTGCTAGTCGGACAGGGGATGTAAGCACTGAAGCTTTCTTT
CSASRTGDVSTEAFF
>TRBJ1-3|TRBD1|many|TRBV7-2
TGTGCCAGCAGCTGGACAGGGATCGCAAACACCATATATTTT
CASSWTGIANTIYF
>TRBJ2-1|NA|many|TRBV5-1
TGCGCCAGCAGGACAGGAGAATTCGAGCAGTTCTTC
CASRTGEFEQFF
>TRBJ2-7|NA|few|TRBV10-3
TGTGCCATCAGTGAGGGGGCAGAGGACCCCTTGGGTGAGCAGTACTTC
CAISEGAEDPLGEQYF
>TRBJ2-5|TRBD2|many|TRBV29-1
TGCAGCGTTGAGGGGGAATCTGACGGGGGGACCCAAGAGACCCAGTACTTC
CSVEGESDGGTQETQYF
>TRBJ1-5|NA|many|TRBV27
TGTGCCAGTCGGATCTGGGGTCAGCCCCAGCATTTT
CASRIWGQPQHF
>TRBJ2-2|NA|many|TRBV10-2
TGCGCCAGCAAGGGGGGCCTGAACACCGGGGAGCTGTTTTTT
CASKGGLNTGELFF
>TRBJ1-6|NA|many|TRBV4-3
TGCGCCAGCAGCCAAGATGGCCTAGGAAATTCACCCCTCCACTTT
CASSQDGLGNSPLHF
>TRBJ2-1|NA|many|TRBV6-5
TGTGCCAGCACTGACCGGGGGCCCTCTGATGAGCAGTTCTTC
CASTDRGPSDEQFF
>TRBJ2-1|NA|many|TRBV2
TGTGCCAGCAGTGTCCTAGCTATTTATGAGCAGTTCTTC
CASSVLAIYEQFF
>TRBJ2-5|NA|many|TRBV5-1
TGCGCCAGCAGCTGGGACCGCCTAGGTCAAGAGACCCAGTACTTC
CASSWDRLGQETQYF
>TRBJ2-5|TRBD1|many|TRBV5-1
TGCGCCAGCAGCTCCCAGGGGGCCGTCCAAGAGACCCAGTACTTC
CASSSQGAVQETQYF
>TRBJ2-7|NA|many|TRBV5-1
TGCGCCAGCAGATTAGCCTCCTTGAGCTACGAGCAGTACTTC
CASRLASLSYEQYF
>TRBJ2-5|NA|many|TRBV7-9
TGTGCCAGCAGCCCTCAGAGACCTCAAGAGACCCAGTACTTC
CASSPQRPQETQYF
>TRBJ2-1|NA|few|TRBV20-1
TGCAGTGCTAGTGGGTTTAGCTCCTACAATGAGCAGTTCTTC
CSASGFSSYNEQFF
>TRBJ2-1|TRBD1|many|TRBV7-2
TGTGCCAGCAGCCCCGACAGGGGGTGGAACAATGAGCAGTTCTTC
CASSPDRGWNNEQFF
>TRBJ1-5|NA|NA|TRBV5-1
TGCGCCAGCAGCCCGGGGGCCGATGAGCCCCAGCATTTT
CASSPGADEPQHF
>TRBJ1-2|NA|few|TRBV7-9
TGTGCCAGCAGCCGAACGCAGGGAAGTGCGAACTATGGCTACACCTTC
CASSRTQGSANYGYTF
>TRBJ2-2|NA|many|TRBV14
TGTGCCAGCAGCTCTGTTTGGACCGGGGAGCTGTTTTTT
CASSSVWTGELFF
>TRBJ2-1|NA|many|TRBV4-1
TGCGCCAGCAGCCAGGAGCATTTGGAGCAGTTCTTC
CASSQEHLEQFF
>TRBJ1-3|NA|NA|TRBV19
TGTGCCAGTAGTATTAACCCGACGGCTGGAAACACCATATATTTT
CASSINPTAGNTIYF
>TRBJ2-1|TRBD1|few|TRBV5-4
TGTGCCAGCAGCTATGGACAGGGAAACAATGAGCAGTTCTTC
CASSYGQGNNEQFF
>TRBJ2-3|TRBD2|many|TRBV7-9
TGTGCCAGCAGCGCCGGGACTAGCGGGGGAGTGGCGTCAGATACGCAGTATTTT
CASSAGTSGGVASDTQYF
>TRBJ1-5|NA|many|TRBV20-1
TGCAGTGCTCCAGACAGGCCCGGTCGTCAGCCCCAGCATTTT
CSAPDRPGRQPQHF
>TRBJ2-3|TRBD1|many|TRBV10-3
TGTGCCATCAGTGTGGGGACAGGTGAAGATACGCAGTATTTT
CAISVGTGEDTQYF
>TRBJ1-1|NA|many|TRBV29-1
TGCAGCGTTGGTAGGATGAACACTGAAGCTTTCTTT
CSVGRMNTEAFF
>TRBJ2-2|TRBD2|many|TRBV7-2
TGTGCCAGCAGCTTAAACGGCGGGGGTGCCGGGGAGCTGTTTTTT
CASSLNGGGAGELFF
>TRBJ2-3|NA|NA|TRBV18
TGTGCCAGCTCACCACCGTCTAGCCGAGATACGCAGTATTTT
CASSPPSSRDTQYF